Given below is one T cell receptor (beta chain) in context. As yet, its antigen is unknown. Some clones are missing from TCRdb's copy, which holds only in-frame ones; the method was immunoSEQ multiplex PCR. The table shows 130,000 to 150,000 clones, with about nine tenths occurring only once. Second-dose groups at about 4 or about 12 weeks were pooled. This specimen comes from a study of T cell responses to AZD1222 COVID-19 vaccine. The study, taken as a whole, reports: Nearly half of spike-specific TCRs reportedly target unmutated variant regions. Possibly, clonal diversity was underestimated; donors were largely white British and included more females. At 160-218 and 743-854, vaccine-associated CD4 TCRs were dominant, and they spanned spike.

The length of the CDR3 is 14 residues. Germline V lookup: CDR1 KGHDR, CDR2 SFDVKD. V lost 4 bases and J lost 4, with 12 bases in between. The sequences come from peripheral blood, collected 28 days after the second AZD1222 dose. The TCR comes from an adult who received the AZD1222 COVID-19 vaccine. The genes are TRBV24-1 and TRBJ1-2, with unresolved D. CDR3 nucleotide sequence: TGTGCCACCAGTGACCGTATCCACCCCTATGGCTACACCTTC. Its translation is CATSDRIHPYGYTF.